A selection of T cell receptor beta chains follows, all from one sample in a study of Ad26.COV2.S vaccination and SARS-CoV-2 variants. The table came from immunoSEQ multiplex PCR; TCRdb's copy has only in-frame clones and leaves some out. The sample gives 350,000 to 400,000 clones, 88% of which show up once; around 3.4% is in the top ten. The input for sequencing was peripheral blood, taken in a trial of Ad26.COV2.S vaccine versus placebo. These receptors all stem from a person aged 18-60 years who received the Ad26.COV2.S COVID-19 vaccine or a placebo. Each CDR3 is given with its conserved first and last residue. A D gene is named only where the DNA matches it firmly. Clone size, where shown, is once, few, many, or a class for clones that have expanded.

j_call: TRBJ1-1
v_call: TRBV7-2
d_call: NA
clone_size: NA
cdr3_aa: CASSPIGTQNTEAFF
cdr3_nt: TGTGCCAGCAGCCCCATCGGGACGCAGAACACTGAAGCTTTCTTT

j_call: TRBJ1-5
v_call: TRBV5-6
d_call: NA
clone_size: NA
cdr3_aa: CASSLGEFQPQHF
cdr3_nt: TGTGCCAGCAGCTTAGGGGAATTCCAGCCCCAGCATTTT

j_call: TRBJ2-1
v_call: TRBV25-1
d_call: TRBD2
clone_size: NA
cdr3_aa: CASSEFFAGGQFF
cdr3_nt: TGTGCCAGCAGTGAGTTTTTCGCGGGGGGGCAGTTCTTC

j_call: TRBJ1-5
v_call: TRBV10-3
d_call: NA
clone_size: NA
cdr3_aa: CAIRADILQPQHF
cdr3_nt: TGTGCCATCAGGGCCGACATTCTACAGCCCCAGCATTTT

j_call: TRBJ2-1
v_call: TRBV7-2
d_call: TRBD1
clone_size: NA
cdr3_aa: CASSLVDRDILYNEQFF
cdr3_nt: TGTGCCAGCAGCTTAGTGGACAGGGACATTCTATACAATGAGCAGTTCTTC

j_call: TRBJ1-2
v_call: TRBV27
d_call: TRBD1
clone_size: once
cdr3_aa: CASSREAGQGAGGYTF
cdr3_nt: TGTGCCAGCAGTCGTGAGGCCGGACAGGGGGCGGGGGGCTACACCTTC

j_call: TRBJ1-4
v_call: TRBV7-2
d_call: TRBD1
clone_size: NA
cdr3_aa: CASSGRDSLNEKLFF
cdr3_nt: TGTGCCAGCAGCGGGAGGGACAGCTTGAATGAAAAACTGTTTTTT

j_call: TRBJ2-7
v_call: TRBV20-1
d_call: NA
clone_size: NA
cdr3_aa: CSARGTTEYF
cdr3_nt: TGCAGTGCTAGGGGGACGACGGAGTACTTC

j_call: TRBJ2-3
v_call: TRBV3-1/TRBV3-2
d_call: TRBD2
clone_size: NA
cdr3_aa: CASSQGGGGRTDTQYF
cdr3_nt: TGTGCCAGCAGCCAAGGGGGGGGAGGTCGGACAGATACGCAGTATTTT

j_call: TRBJ2-1
v_call: TRBV24-1
d_call: TRBD1
clone_size: NA
cdr3_aa: CATSPDLTGEQFF
cdr3_nt: TGTGCCACCAGTCCAGACTTGACAGGGGAGCAGTTCTTC